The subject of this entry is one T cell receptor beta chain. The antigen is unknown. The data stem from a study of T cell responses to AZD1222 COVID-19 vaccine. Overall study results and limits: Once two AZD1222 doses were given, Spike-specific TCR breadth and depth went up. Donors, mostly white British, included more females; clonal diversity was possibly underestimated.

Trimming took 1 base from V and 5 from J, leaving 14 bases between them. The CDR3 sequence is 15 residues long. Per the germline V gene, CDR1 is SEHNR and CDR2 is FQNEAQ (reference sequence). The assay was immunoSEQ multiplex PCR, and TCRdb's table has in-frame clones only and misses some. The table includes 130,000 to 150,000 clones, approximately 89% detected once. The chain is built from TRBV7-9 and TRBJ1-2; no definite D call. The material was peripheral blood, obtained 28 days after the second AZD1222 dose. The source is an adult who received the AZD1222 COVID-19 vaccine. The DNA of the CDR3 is TGTGCCAGCAGCTTAGGCGGTGAGATTCCTTATGGCTACACCTTC. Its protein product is CASSLGGEIPYGYTF.